This T cell receptor beta chain was retrieved from a study of T-cell reconstitution after alpha-beta-depleted transplantation in children. This clonotype was found a few times. As it was prepared, the TCRbeta library received unique molecular identifiers. One entry per CDR3 protein, called by TCRdb with MiXCR from the PCR reads. The sample records fewer than 550,000 distinct CDR3 sequences, around 15% being singletons. This TCR was recovered from a boy under two years old who had a stem cell transplant for Wiskott-Aldrich syndrome, so the T cells may come from the graft donor. The sample was PBMCs, mostly from graft donor cells, taken 360 days after TCRalphabeta/CD19-depleted stem cell transplant.

Here the CDR3 reads CASSQRATGTNEQFF. The CDR3 nucleotides are TGCGCCAGCAGCCAACGAGCTACGGGCACCAATGAGCAGTTCTTC. The V and J genes are TRBV4-1 and TRBJ2-1; D is uncertain. The germline CDR1 and CDR2 sequences are MGHRA and YSYEKL. This CDR3 has 15 residues. V lost 2 bases to trimming and J lost 6 bases, with 14 bases between them.